Below are 10 T cell receptor beta chains sequenced from a single sample in a study of blood T cell repertoires in COVID-19. TCRdb keeps only in-frame clones here, not all; method: immunoSEQ multiplex PCR. Altogether a few hundred thousand clones are present, more than 85% being singletons, with the ten largest covering 3%. The specimen sequenced was PBMCs or T cells enriched from blood (not recorded which). The source of these receptors is a woman in her thirties who had recovered from COVID-19.

This rearrangement joins TRBV20-1 to TRBJ2-1; TRBD2 matches at 10 bases. After removal of 3 bases from V and 5 bases from J, the junction contained 7 bases not matched to a gene. The CDR3 runs 15 residues. CDR1 DFQATT and CDR2 SNEGSKA come from the germline V gene (reference sequence). The CDR3 loop is CSASIAGGKDNEQFF. CDR3 in DNA: TGCAGTGCTAGTATAGCGGGAGGCAAGGACAATGAGCAGTTCTTC.

The gene calls are TRBV5-4 and TRBJ2-1, with 12 positions matching TRBD2. Germline V gene lookup returns CDR1 SGHNT and CDR2 YYREEE (reference sequence). Trimming cost V 0 bases and J 6 bases; bases outside gene matches: 7. The CDR3 has 17 amino acids. In DNA form, the CDR3 reads TGTGCCAGCAGCTTGGCCCAACTAGCGGGAGGTGGCAATGAGCAGTTCTTC. Translated, it gives CASSLAQLAGGGNEQFF. The full variable domain, in which reference TRBV5-4 and TRBJ2-1 provide the parts outside the CDR3, is ETGVTQSPTHLIKTRGQQVTLRCSSQSGHNTVSWYQQALGQGPQFIFQYYREEENGRGNFPPRFSGLQFPNYSSELNVNALELDDSALYLCASSLAQLAGGGNEQFFGPGTRLTVL.

The gene calls are TRBV5-4 and TRBJ1-3, with unresolved D. Looked up from germline, CDR1 is SGHNT and CDR2 is YYREEE (reference sequence). The CDR3 covers 16 residues. V was shortened by 0 bases and J by 0 bases, with 10 bases between the two germline ends. The CDR3 bases are TGTGCCAGCAGCTTGGGCCCCGGGAACTCTGGAAACACCATATATTTT. Its translation is CASSLGPGNSGNTIYF.

This chain links TRBV5-4 with TRBJ2-7; 14 bases line up with TRBD2. Germline CDR1 reads SGHNT; CDR2 reads YYREEE (reference sequence). There are 16 residues in the CDR3. V was pared by 3 bases and J by 1 base, with 3 bases of the junction left unmatched. CDR3 amino acids: CASSWTSGRPSYEQYF. The CDR3 DNA reads TGTGCCAGCAGCTGGACTAGCGGGAGGCCATCCTACGAGCAGTACTTC.

V is TRBV19 and J is TRBJ1-1, with D possibly TRBD1 on 5 matching bases. The CDR3 totals 15 residues. The V gene lost 3 bases and the J gene lost 4 bases, with 15 bases spanning the gap. Germline V gives CDR1 LNHDA, CDR2 SQIVND (reference sequence). The CDR3 is CASSMGGILGTEAFF. DNA of the CDR3: TGTGCCAGTAGTATGGGGGGGATATTGGGCACTGAAGCTTTCTTT.

The rearrangement links TRBV27 to TRBJ1-1, with D possibly being TRBD1 (5 bases). The CDR3 consists of 14 residues. The V gene lost 2 bases and the J gene lost 1 base, with 8 bases spanning the gap. In germline, CDR1 is MNHEY, CDR2 SMNVEV (reference sequence). The CDR3 here is CASSLRQRNTEAFF. Here the CDR3 DNA reads TGTGCCAGCAGTTTACGACAGAGGAACACTGAAGCTTTCTTT.

The chain employs TRBV11-2 and TRBJ2-5; 11 positions agree with TRBD1. After removal of 5 bases from V and 5 bases from J, the junction contained 10 bases not matched to a gene. The germline CDR1 and CDR2 sequences are SGHAT and FQNNGV. The CDR3 has 16 residues. The CDR3, as DNA: TGTGCCAGCAGCGGGACTGGGACAGGGGGACGGGAGACCCAGTACTTC. Encoded protein: CASSGTGTGGRETQYF.

V is TRBV9 and J is TRBJ2-5; 13 nucleotides agree with TRBD2. Germline V CDR1 and CDR2: SGDLS, YYNGEE. CDR3 length: 15 residues. The trim removed 3 bases at V and 5 bases at J, leaving 4 bases unmatched. The CDR3 bases are TGTGCCAGCAGCGCCGGGACTAGCGGGAAGGAGACCCAGTACTTC. Translating gives CASSAGTSGKETQYF. The full variable domain, in which reference TRBV9 and TRBJ2-5 provide the parts outside the CDR3, is DSGVTQTPKHLITATGQRVTLRCSPRSGDLSVYWYQQSLDQGLQFLIQYYNGEERAKGNILERFSAQQFPDLHSELNLSSLELGDSALYFCASSAGTSGKETQYFGPGTRLLVL.

The V and J genes are TRBV5-1 and TRBJ2-7; D perhaps matches TRBD1 (7 bases). V was trimmed by 0 bases and J by 4 bases, leaving 17 bases between them. Germline values: CDR1 SGHRS, CDR2 YFSETQ. The CDR3 runs 16 residues. The CDR3 nucleotides are TGCGCCAGCAGCTTGGGGAGGGGACAGCAAGCTTACGAGCAGTACTTC. Amino acid sequence: CASSLGRGQQAYEQYF.

The chain employs TRBV24-1 and TRBJ2-3; 13 nucleotides agree with TRBD2. The J segment lost 5 bases and the V segment lost 4 bases, leaving 11 bases of the junction unmatched. Looked up from germline, CDR1 is KGHDR and CDR2 is SFDVKD. The CDR3 is 18 residues long. The CDR3, as DNA: TGTGCCACCAGTGAGGACCCAAGGACTAGCGGGAGTAAAGATACGCAGTATTTT. As protein: CATSEDPRTSGSKDTQYF.